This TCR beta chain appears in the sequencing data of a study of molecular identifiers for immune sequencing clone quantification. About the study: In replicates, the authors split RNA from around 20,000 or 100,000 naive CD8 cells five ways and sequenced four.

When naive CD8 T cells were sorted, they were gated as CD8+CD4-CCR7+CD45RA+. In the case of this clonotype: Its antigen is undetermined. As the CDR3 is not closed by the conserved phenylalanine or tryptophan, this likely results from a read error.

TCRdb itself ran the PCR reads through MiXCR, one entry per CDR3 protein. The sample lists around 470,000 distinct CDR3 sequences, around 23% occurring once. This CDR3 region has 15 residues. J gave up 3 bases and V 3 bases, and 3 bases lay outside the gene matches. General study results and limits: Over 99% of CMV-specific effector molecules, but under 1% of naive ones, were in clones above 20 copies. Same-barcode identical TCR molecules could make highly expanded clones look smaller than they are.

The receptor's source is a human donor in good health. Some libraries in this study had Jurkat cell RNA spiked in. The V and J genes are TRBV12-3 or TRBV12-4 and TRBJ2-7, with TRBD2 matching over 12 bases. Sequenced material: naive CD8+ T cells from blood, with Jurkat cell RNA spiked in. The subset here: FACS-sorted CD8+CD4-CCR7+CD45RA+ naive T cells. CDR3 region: CASSFSLAGGYEQYL. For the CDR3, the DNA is TGTGCCAGCAGTTTTTCACTAGCGGGGGGCTACGAGCAGTACCTC.